This is a list of T cell receptor beta chains from one sample in a study of blood T cell repertoires in COVID-19. Clones were sequenced by immunoSEQ multiplex PCR, and TCRdb holds only the in-frame ones, with some missing. Among some 290,000 clones listed, 81% were seen once. The sequencing input was peripheral blood. The receptors stem from a woman aged 60-75 years with active or convalescent COVID-19. Each CDR3 is given with its conserved first and last residue. The order of the fields is CDR3 length, J gene, clone size, D gene, V gene, CDR3 protein, CDR3 DNA. D genes are given only for firm matches. Clone size is given for some rows only: seen once, a few or many times, or a class if the clone is expanded.

CDR3 length: 19
J gene: TRBJ2-5
clone size: NA
D gene: TRBD2
V gene: TRBV19
CDR3 protein: CASSRGLAGGSLPEETQYF
CDR3 DNA: TGTGCCAGTAGTAGGGGACTAGCGGGGGGGTCCCTGCCCGAAGAGACCCAGTACTTC

CDR3 length: 12
J gene: TRBJ1-1
clone size: NA
D gene: NA
V gene: TRBV7-9
CDR3 protein: CASSLPRDKAFF
CDR3 DNA: TGTGCCAGCAGCTTACCCAGGGACAAAGCTTTCTTT

CDR3 length: 16
J gene: TRBJ2-3
clone size: NA
D gene: NA
V gene: TRBV10-3
CDR3 protein: CAISDGGRSSTDTQYF
CDR3 DNA: TGTGCCATCAGTGACGGGGGGCGATCTAGCACAGATACGCAGTATTTT

CDR3 length: 15
J gene: TRBJ2-2
clone size: NA
D gene: NA
V gene: TRBV20-1
CDR3 protein: CSASGRAEVGWELFF
CDR3 DNA: TGCAGTGCTAGTGGTCGAGCGGAGGTCGGTTGGGAGCTGTTTTTT

CDR3 length: 12
J gene: TRBJ2-1
clone size: NA
D gene: NA
V gene: TRBV11-2
CDR3 protein: CASSTPHNEQFF
CDR3 DNA: TGTGCCAGCAGCACTCCCCACAATGAGCAGTTCTTC

CDR3 length: 16
J gene: TRBJ1-5
clone size: NA
D gene: TRBD1
V gene: TRBV19
CDR3 protein: CASSGGDRGLNQPQHF
CDR3 DNA: TGTGCCAGTAGTGGGGGGGACAGGGGACTCAATCAGCCCCAGCATTTT

CDR3 length: 12
J gene: TRBJ1-6
clone size: NA
D gene: NA
V gene: TRBV20-1
CDR3 protein: CSAGERNSPLHF
CDR3 DNA: TGCAGTGCTGGTGAGAGGAATTCACCCCTCCACTTT

CDR3 length: 16
J gene: TRBJ1-1
clone size: NA
D gene: TRBD1
V gene: TRBV3-1/TRBV3-2
CDR3 protein: CASSPRDRLMNTEAFF
CDR3 DNA: TGTGCCAGCAGCCCCCGGGACAGGCTTATGAACACTGAAGCTTTCTTT

CDR3 length: 18
J gene: TRBJ2-3
clone size: NA
D gene: NA
V gene: TRBV21-1
CDR3 protein: CASSSGARRGQGEDTQYF
CDR3 DNA: TGTGCCAGCAGCAGCGGGGCCCGTAGGGGACAGGGTGAAGATACGCAGTATTTT

CDR3 length: 14
J gene: TRBJ1-4
clone size: few
D gene: NA
V gene: TRBV30
CDR3 protein: CAWSSQTINEKLFF
CDR3 DNA: TGTGCCTGGAGTTCGCAGACTATCAATGAAAAACTGTTTTTT

CDR3 length: 15
J gene: TRBJ2-4
clone size: NA
D gene: NA
V gene: TRBV3-1/TRBV3-2
CDR3 protein: CASSQDGGQKNIQYF
CDR3 DNA: TGTGCCAGCAGCCAAGACGGGGGGCAGAAAAACATTCAGTACTTC

CDR3 length: 13
J gene: TRBJ1-2
clone size: NA
D gene: NA
V gene: TRBV29-1
CDR3 protein: CSVTVDTYYGYTF
CDR3 DNA: TGCAGCGTTACGGTGGACACCTACTATGGCTACACCTTC

CDR3 length: 13
J gene: TRBJ1-2
clone size: NA
D gene: TRBD1
V gene: TRBV3-1/TRBV3-2
CDR3 protein: CASSSTGGTGYTF
CDR3 DNA: TGTGCCAGCAGTTCTACAGGGGGCACTGGCTACACCTTC

CDR3 length: 17
J gene: TRBJ2-3
clone size: NA
D gene: NA
V gene: TRBV11-2
CDR3 protein: CASSLVGGAALTDTQYF
CDR3 DNA: TGTGCCAGCAGCTTAGTAGGGGGGGCCGCCCTCACAGATACGCAGTATTTT

CDR3 length: 13
J gene: TRBJ1-4
clone size: NA
D gene: NA
V gene: TRBV12-3/TRBV12-4
CDR3 protein: CASSPWLNEKLFF
CDR3 DNA: TGTGCCAGCAGTCCGTGGCTTAATGAAAAACTGTTTTTT

CDR3 length: 12
J gene: TRBJ1-2
clone size: NA
D gene: NA
V gene: TRBV7-9
CDR3 protein: CASSLRENGYTF
CDR3 DNA: TGTGCCAGCAGCTTAAGAGAGAATGGCTACACCTTC

CDR3 length: 14
J gene: TRBJ2-5
clone size: NA
D gene: NA
V gene: TRBV2
CDR3 protein: CASSNRRFQETQYF
CDR3 DNA: TGTGCCAGCAGTAATAGGAGGTTCCAAGAGACCCAGTACTTC

CDR3 length: 13
J gene: TRBJ2-5
clone size: NA
D gene: NA
V gene: TRBV5-6
CDR3 protein: CASSPDSQETQYF
CDR3 DNA: TGTGCCAGCAGCCCGGACAGCCAAGAGACCCAGTACTTC

CDR3 length: 16
J gene: TRBJ2-2
clone size: NA
D gene: TRBD2
V gene: TRBV11-3
CDR3 protein: CASSFDSGANTGELFF
CDR3 DNA: TGTGCCAGCAGCTTCGATAGCGGGGCTAACACCGGGGAGCTGTTTTTT

CDR3 length: 13
J gene: TRBJ2-1
clone size: once
D gene: TRBD2
V gene: TRBV6-6
CDR3 protein: CASISGGATEQFF
CDR3 DNA: TGTGCCAGCATCAGCGGGGGGGCCACGGAGCAGTTCTTC

CDR3 length: 16
J gene: TRBJ2-1
clone size: NA
D gene: TRBD2
V gene: TRBV6-6
CDR3 protein: CASRITGTSGYNEQFF
CDR3 DNA: TGTGCCAGCAGAATCACCGGGACTAGCGGCTACAATGAGCAGTTCTTC

CDR3 length: 12
J gene: TRBJ1-1
clone size: few
D gene: NA
V gene: TRBV12-5
CDR3 protein: CASGLEGTEAFF
CDR3 DNA: TGTGCTAGTGGTTTGGAGGGGACTGAAGCTTTCTTT